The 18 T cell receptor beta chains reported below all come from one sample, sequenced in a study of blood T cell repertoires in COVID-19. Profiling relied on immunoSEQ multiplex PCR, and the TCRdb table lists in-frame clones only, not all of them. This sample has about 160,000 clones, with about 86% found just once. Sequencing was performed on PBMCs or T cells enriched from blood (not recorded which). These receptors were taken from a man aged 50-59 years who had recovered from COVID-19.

The CDR3, as DNA: TGTGCCAGCCGTGCCAGGGGGGCCAATGGCTACACCTTC. Residues: CASRARGANGYTF. The chain links TRBV27 to TRBJ1-2; the match to TRBD1 covers 7 bases. Losses at the gene ends were 8 bases for V and 6 bases for J; bases not matched to a gene: 9. In germline, CDR1 is MNHEY, CDR2 SMNVEV (reference sequence). The CDR3 covers 13 residues.

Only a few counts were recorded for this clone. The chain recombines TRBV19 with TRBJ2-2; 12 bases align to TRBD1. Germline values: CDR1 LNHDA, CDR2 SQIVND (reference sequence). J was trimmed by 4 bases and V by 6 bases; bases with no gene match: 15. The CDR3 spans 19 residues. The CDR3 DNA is TGTGCCAGTAGATCCATCTCGGGACAGGGGGCATCGGTCACCGGGGAGCTGTTTTTT. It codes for CASRSISGQGASVTGELFF.

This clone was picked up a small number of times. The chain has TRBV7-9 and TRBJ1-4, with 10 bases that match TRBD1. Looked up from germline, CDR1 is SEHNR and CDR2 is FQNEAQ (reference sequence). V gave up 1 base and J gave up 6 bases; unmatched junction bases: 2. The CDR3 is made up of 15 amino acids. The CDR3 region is CASSLGTGGYEKLFF. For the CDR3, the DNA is TGTGCCAGCAGCTTAGGGACAGGGGGATATGAAAAACTGTTTTTT. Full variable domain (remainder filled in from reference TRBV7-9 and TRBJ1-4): DTGVSQNPRHKITKRGQNVTFRCDPISEHNRLYWYRQTLGQGPEFLTYFQNEAQLEKSRLLSDRFSAERPKGSFSTLEIQRTEQGDSAMYLCASSLGTGGYEKLFFGSGTQLSVL.

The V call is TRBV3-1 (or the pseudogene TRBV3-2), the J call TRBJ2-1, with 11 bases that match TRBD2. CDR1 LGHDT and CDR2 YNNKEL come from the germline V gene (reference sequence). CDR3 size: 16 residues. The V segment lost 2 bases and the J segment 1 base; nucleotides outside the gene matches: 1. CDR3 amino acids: CASSQLAGGSYNEQFF. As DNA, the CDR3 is TGTGCCAGCAGCCAACTAGCGGGGGGATCCTACAATGAGCAGTTCTTC.

The CDR3: CASSDQASGGYEQYF. CDR3 coding DNA: TGTGCCAGCAGTGACCAGGCTAGCGGGGGCTACGAGCAGTACTTC. The V gene is TRBV6-1, the J gene TRBJ2-7; 10 positions agree with TRBD2. The length of the CDR3 is 15 residues. Germline CDR1 MNHNS, CDR2 SASEGT. The V and J ends lost 3 bases and 3 bases, in that order; junction bases with no gene match: 5.

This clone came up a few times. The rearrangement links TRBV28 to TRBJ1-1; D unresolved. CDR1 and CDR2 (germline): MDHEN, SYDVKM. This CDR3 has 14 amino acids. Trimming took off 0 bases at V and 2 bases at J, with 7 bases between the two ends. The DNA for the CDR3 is TGTGCCAGCAGTTTATGGCAGGCCAACACTGAAGCTTTCTTT. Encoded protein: CASSLWQANTEAFF.

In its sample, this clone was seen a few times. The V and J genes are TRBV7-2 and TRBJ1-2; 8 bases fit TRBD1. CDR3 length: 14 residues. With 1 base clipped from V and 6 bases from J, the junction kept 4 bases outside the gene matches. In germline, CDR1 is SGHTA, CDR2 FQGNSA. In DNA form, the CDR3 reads TGTGCCAGCAGCTTAGGGACAGGGAGGGATGGCTACACCTTC. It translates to CASSLGTGRDGYTF.

CDR3 nucleotide sequence: TGTGCCGGAGGGGAGCAAGAGACCCAGTACTTC. Its protein is CAGGEQETQYF. The chain has TRBV2 and TRBJ2-5; weak D call: TRBD2 (6 bases). CDR1 and CDR2 from the germline V gene are SNHLY and FYNNEI. V gave up 11 bases and J gave up 2 bases, with 9 bases separating them. CDR3 size: 11 residues. Looking up the rest from reference TRBV2 and TRBJ2-5 gives the full variable domain: EPEVTQTPSHQVTQMGQEVILRCVPISNHLYFYWYRQILGQKVEFLVSFYNNEISEKSEIFDDQFSVERPDGSNFTLKIRSTKLEDSAMYFCAGGEQETQYFGPGTRLLVL.

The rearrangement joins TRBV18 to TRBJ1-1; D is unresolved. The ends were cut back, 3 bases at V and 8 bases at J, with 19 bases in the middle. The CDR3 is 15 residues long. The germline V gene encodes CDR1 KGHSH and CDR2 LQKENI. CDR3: CASSPQTGSYLEAFF. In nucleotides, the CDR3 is TGTGCCAGCTCACCTCAGACCGGGTCCTACCTCGAAGCTTTCTTT.

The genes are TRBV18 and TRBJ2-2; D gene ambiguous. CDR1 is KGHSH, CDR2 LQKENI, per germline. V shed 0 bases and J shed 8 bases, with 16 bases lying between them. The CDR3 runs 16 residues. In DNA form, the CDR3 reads TGTGCCAGCTCACCACCGAAGACTGCAAGTGGGGGGGAGCTGTTTTTT. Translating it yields CASSPPKTASGGELFF.

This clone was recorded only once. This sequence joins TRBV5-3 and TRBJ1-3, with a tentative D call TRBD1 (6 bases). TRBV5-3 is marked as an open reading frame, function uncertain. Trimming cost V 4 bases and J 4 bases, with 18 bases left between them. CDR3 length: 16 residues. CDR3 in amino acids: CARSPTGFLMGNTIYF. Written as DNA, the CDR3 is TGTGCCAGAAGCCCGACAGGTTTCTTGATGGGAAACACCATATATTTT.

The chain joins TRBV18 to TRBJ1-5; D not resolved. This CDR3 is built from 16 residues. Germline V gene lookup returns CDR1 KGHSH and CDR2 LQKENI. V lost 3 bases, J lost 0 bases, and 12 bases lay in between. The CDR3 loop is CASSPSGTYSNQPQHF. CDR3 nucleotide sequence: TGTGCCAGCTCACCCTCAGGCACGTATAGCAATCAGCCCCAGCATTTT.

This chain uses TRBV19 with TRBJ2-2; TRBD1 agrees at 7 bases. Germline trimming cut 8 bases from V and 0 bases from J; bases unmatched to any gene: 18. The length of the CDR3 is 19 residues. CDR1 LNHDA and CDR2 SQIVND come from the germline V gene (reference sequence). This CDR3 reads CASFPPHKQGRTNTGELFF. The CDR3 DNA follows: TGTGCCAGTTTCCCCCCCCACAAACAGGGGCGTACGAACACCGGGGAGCTGTTTTTT.

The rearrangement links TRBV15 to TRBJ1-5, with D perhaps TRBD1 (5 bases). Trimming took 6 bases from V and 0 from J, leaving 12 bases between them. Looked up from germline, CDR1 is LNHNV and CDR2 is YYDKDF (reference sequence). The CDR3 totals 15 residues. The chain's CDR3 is CATRWVGGSNQPQHF. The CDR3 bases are TGTGCCACCAGGTGGGTCGGGGGTAGCAATCAGCCCCAGCATTTT.

The DNA of the CDR3 is TGTGCCAGCAGGGCCGGGACTTCTCCAGATACGCAGTATTTT. It yields the protein CASRAGTSPDTQYF. V gene TRBV27 combines with J gene TRBJ2-3, with D possibly TRBD2 on 6 matching bases. Trimming pared 6 bases from V and 4 bases from J, leaving 14 bases between. The CDR3 has 14 amino acids. Germline V gene sequence: CDR1 MNHEY, CDR2 SMNVEV (reference sequence).

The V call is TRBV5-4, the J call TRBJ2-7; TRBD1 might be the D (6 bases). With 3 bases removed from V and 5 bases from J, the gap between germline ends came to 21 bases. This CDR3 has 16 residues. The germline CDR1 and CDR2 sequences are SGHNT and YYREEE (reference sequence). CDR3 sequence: CASSSGTGTPIHEQYF. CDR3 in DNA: TGTGCCAGCAGCTCGGGTACCGGGACACCAATCCACGAGCAGTACTTC.

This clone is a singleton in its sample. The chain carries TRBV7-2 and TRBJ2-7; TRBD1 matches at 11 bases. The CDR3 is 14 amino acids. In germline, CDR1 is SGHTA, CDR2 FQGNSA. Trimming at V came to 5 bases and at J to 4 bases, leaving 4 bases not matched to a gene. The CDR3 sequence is CASSQDRGRYEQYF. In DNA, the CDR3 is TGTGCCAGCAGCCAGGACAGGGGGCGATACGAGCAGTACTTC. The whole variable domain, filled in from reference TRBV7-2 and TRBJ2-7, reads GAGVSQSPSNKVTEKGKDVELRCDPISGHTALYWYRQSLGQGLEFLIYFQGNSAPDKSGLPSDRFSAERTGGSVSTLTIQRTQQEDSAVYLCASSQDRGRYEQYFGPGTRLTVT.

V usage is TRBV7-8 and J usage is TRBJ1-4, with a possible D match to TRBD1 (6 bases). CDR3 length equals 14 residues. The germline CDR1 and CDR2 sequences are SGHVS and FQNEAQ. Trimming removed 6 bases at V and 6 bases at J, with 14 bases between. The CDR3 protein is CASRRGQLDEKLFF. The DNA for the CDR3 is TGTGCCAGCAGAAGAGGACAGTTGGATGAAAAACTGTTTTTT. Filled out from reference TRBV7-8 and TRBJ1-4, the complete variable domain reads GAGVSQSPRYKVAKRGQDVALRCDPISGHVSLFWYQQALGQGPEFLTYFQNEAQLDKSGLPSDRFFAERPEGSVSTLKIQRTQQEDSAVYLCASRRGQLDEKLFFGSGTQLSVL.